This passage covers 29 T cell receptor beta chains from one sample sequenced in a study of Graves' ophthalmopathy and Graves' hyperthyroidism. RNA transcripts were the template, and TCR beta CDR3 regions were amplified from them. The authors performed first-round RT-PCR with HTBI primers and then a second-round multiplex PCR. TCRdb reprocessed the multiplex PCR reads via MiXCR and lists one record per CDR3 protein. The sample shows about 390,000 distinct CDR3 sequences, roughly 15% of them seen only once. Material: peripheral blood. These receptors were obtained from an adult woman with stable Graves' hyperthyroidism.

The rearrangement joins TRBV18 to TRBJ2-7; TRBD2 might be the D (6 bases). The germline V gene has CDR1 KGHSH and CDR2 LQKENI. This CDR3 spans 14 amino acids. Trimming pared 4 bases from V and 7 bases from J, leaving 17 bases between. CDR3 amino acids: CASSLLGTRFEQYF. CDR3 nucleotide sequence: TGTGCCAGCTCACTCCTAGGGACTCGCTTTGAGCAGTACTTC.

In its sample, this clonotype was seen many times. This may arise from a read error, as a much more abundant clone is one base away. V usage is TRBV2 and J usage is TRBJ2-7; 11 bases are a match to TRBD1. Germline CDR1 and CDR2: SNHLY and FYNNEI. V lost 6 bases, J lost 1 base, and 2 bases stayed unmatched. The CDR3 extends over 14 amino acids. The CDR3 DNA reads TGTGCCAGCAGGCGGGACAGGGGGTCCTACGAGCAGTACTTC. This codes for CASRRDRGSYEQYF. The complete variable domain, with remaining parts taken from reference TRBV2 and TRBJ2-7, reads EPEVTQTPSHQVTQMGQEVILRCVPISNHLYFYWYRQILGQKVEFLVSFYNNEISEKSEIFDDQFSVERPDGSNFTLKIRSTKLEDSAMYFCASRRDRGSYEQYFGPGTRLTVT.

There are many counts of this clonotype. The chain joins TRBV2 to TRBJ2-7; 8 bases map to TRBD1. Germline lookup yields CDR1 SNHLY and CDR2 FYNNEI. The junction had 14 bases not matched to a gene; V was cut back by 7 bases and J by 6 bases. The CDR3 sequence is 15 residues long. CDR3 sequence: CASTGGRGQGSEQYF. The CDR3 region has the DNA TGTGCCAGCACCGGAGGTCGTGGACAGGGATCCGAGCAGTACTTC. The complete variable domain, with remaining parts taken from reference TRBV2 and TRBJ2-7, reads EPEVTQTPSHQVTQMGQEVILRCVPISNHLYFYWYRQILGQKVEFLVSFYNNEISEKSEIFDDQFSVERPDGSNFTLKIRSTKLEDSAMYFCASTGGRGQGSEQYFGPGTRLTVT.

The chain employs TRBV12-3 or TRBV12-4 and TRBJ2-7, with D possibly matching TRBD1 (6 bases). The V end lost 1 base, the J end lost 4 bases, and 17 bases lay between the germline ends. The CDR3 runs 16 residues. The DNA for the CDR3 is TGTGCCAGCAGTTTAGTGGTCACAGGGAATACTTACGAGCAGTACTTC. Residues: CASSLVVTGNTYEQYF.

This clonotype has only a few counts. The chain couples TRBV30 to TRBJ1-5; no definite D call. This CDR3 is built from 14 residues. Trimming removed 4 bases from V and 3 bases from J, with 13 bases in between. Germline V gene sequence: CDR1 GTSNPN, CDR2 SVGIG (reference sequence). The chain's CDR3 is CAWTPDGYNQPQHF. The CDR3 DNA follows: TGTGCCTGGACCCCGGACGGATACAATCAGCCCCAGCATTTT.

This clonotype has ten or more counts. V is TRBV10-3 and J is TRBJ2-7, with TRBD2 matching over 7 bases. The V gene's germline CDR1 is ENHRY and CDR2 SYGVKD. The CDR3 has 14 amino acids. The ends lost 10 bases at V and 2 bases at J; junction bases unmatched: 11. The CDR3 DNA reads TGTGCCACCACAACTAGCGCCAACGCCTACGAGCAGTACTTC. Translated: CATTTSANAYEQYF.

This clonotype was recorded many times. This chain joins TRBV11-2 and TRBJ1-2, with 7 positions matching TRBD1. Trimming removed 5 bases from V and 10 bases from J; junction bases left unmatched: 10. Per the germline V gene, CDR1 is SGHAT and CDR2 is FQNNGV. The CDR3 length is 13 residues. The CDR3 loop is CASSPDRVRAYTF. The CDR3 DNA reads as TGTGCCAGCAGCCCCGACAGGGTTCGGGCCTACACCTTC.

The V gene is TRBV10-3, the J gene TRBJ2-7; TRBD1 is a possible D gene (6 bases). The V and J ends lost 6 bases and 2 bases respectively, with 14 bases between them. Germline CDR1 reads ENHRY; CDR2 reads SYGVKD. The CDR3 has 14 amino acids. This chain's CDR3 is CAIRGQGTTYEQYF. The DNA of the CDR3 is TGTGCCATCAGGGGCCAGGGGACCACCTACGAGCAGTACTTC.

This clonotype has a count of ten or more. The CDR3 spells CSASVGASSYEQYF. CDR3 nucleotide sequence: TGCAGTGCGTCAGTGGGGGCAAGCTCCTACGAGCAGTACTTC. The rearrangement links TRBV20-1 to TRBJ2-7, with a tentative D call TRBD1 (6 bases). This CDR3 contains 14 residues. Trimming removed 6 bases from V and 0 bases from J, with 15 bases in between. The V gene's germline CDR1 is DFQATT and CDR2 SNEGSKA (reference sequence).

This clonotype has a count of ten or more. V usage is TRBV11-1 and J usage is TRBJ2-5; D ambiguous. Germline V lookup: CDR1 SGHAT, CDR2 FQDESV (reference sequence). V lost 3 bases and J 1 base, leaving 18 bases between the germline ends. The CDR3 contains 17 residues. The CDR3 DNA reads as TGTGCCAGCAGCTTGGGATTCGGCGTCAAATCCCAAGAGACCCAGTACTTC. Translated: CASSLGFGVKSQETQYF. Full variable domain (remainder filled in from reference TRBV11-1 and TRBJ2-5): EAEVAQSPRYKITEKSQAVAFWCDPISGHATLYWYRQILGQGPELLVQFQDESVVDDSQLPKDRFSAERLKGVDSTLKIQPAELGDSAMYLCASSLGFGVKSQETQYFGPGTRLLVL.

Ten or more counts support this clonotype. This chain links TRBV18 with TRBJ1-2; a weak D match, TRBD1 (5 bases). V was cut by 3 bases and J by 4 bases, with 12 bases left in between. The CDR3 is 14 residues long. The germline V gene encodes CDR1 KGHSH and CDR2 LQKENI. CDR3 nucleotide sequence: TGTGCCAGCTCACCGGGGGAGATTGCCTATGGCTACACCTTC. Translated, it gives CASSPGEIAYGYTF.

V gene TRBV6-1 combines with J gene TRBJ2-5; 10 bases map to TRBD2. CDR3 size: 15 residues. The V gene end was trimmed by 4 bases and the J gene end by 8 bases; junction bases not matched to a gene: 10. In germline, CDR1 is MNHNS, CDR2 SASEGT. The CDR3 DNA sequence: TGTGCCAGCAGTGCTCCTAGCGGGGGCCCTGGTACCCAGTACTTC. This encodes CASSAPSGGPGTQYF.

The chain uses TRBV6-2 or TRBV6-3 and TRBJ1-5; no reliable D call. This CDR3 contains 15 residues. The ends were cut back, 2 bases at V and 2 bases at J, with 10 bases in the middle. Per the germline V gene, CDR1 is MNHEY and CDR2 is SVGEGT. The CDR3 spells CASSYAGSGNQPQHF. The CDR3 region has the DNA TGTGCCAGCAGTTACGCGGGAAGTGGCAATCAGCCCCAGCATTTT.

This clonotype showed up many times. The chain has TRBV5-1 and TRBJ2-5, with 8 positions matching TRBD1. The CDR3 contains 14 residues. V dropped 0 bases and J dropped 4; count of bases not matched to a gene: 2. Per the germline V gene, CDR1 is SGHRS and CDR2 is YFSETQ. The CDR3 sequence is CASSLAGQGETQYF. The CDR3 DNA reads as TGCGCCAGCAGCTTGGCCGGACAGGGAGAGACCCAGTACTTC.

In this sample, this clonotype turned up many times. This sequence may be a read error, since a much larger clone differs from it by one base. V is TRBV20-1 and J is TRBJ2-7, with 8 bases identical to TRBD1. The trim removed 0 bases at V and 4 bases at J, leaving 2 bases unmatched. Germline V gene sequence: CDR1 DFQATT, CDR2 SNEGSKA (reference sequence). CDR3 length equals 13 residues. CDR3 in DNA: TGCAGTGCTAGAGATAACAGGGGGTACGAGCAGTACTTC. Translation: CSARDNRGYEQYF.

The CDR3, as DNA: TGTGCCAGCAGTTCAGACGGGGGCACTGAAGCTTTCTTT. The encoded protein is CASSSDGGTEAFF. The chain has TRBV2 and TRBJ1-1; D might be TRBD1 (5 bases). Trimming took 5 bases from V and 4 from J, leaving 11 bases between them. CDR1 is SNHLY, CDR2 FYNNEI, per germline. The CDR3 totals 13 residues.

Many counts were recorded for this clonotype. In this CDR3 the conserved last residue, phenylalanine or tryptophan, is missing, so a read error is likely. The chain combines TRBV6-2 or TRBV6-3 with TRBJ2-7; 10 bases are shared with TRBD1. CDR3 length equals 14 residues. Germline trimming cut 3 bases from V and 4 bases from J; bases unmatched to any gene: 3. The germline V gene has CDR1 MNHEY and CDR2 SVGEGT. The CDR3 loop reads CASSYGTGAYEQYL. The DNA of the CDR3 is TGTGCCAGCAGTTATGGGACAGGGGCGTACGAGCAGTACCTC.

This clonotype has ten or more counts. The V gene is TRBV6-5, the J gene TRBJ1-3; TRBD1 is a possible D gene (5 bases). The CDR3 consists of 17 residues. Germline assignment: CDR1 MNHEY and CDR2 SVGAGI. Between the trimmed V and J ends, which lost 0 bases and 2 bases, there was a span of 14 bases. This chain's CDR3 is CASSYSSRGAAGNTIYF. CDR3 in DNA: TGTGCCAGCAGTTACTCGAGTAGAGGGGCAGCTGGAAACACCATATATTTT.

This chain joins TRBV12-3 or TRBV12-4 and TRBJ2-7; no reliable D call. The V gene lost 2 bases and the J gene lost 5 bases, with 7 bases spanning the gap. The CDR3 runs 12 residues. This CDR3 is CASSLNTDEQYF. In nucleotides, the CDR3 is TGTGCCAGCAGTTTAAACACAGACGAGCAGTACTTC.

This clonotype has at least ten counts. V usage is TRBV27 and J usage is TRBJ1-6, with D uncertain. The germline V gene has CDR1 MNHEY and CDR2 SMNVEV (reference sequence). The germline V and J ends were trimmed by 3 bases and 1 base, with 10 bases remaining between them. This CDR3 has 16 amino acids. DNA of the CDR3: TGTGCCAGCAGTTTTGGGAGCGGGTCCTATAATTCACCCCTCCACTTT. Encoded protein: CASSFGSGSYNSPLHF.

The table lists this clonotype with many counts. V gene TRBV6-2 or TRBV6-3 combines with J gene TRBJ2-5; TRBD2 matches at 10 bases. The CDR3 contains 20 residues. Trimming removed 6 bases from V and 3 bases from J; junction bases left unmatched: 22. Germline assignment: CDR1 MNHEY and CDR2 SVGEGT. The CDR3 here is CASRYTTPGLARVTKETQYF. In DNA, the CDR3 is TGTGCCAGCAGATACACCACCCCGGGACTAGCGAGAGTAACGAAAGAGACCCAGTACTTC.

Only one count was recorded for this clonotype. For the CDR3, the DNA is TGTGCCAGCAGGAGGACCTGGGAGGAAGGGTACGAGCAGTACTTC. Translation: CASRRTWEEGYEQYF. The J gene is TRBJ2-7, the V gene TRBV6-1, with D tentatively TRBD2 (6 bases). Germline CDR1 reads MNHNS; CDR2 reads SASEGT. This CDR3 spans 15 amino acids. Trimming pared 6 bases from V and 4 bases from J, leaving 19 bases between.

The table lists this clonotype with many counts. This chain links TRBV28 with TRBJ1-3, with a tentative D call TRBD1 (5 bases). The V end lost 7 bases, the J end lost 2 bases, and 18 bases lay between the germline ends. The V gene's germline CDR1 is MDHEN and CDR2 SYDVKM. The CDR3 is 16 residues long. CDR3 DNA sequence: TGTGCCAGCACCTCCTGGGGCCGTCTTACTGGAAACACCATATATTTT. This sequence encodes CASTSWGRLTGNTIYF.

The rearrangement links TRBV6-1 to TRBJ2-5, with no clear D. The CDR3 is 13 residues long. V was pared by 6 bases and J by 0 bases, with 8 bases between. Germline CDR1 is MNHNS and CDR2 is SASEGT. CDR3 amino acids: CASRNPNQETQYF. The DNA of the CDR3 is TGTGCCAGCAGGAACCCCAACCAAGAGACCCAGTACTTC.

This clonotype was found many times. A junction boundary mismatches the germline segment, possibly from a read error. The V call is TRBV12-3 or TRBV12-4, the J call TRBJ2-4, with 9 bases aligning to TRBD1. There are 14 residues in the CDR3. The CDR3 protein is CASSFGGQGDIKYF. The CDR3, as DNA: TGTGCCAGCAGTTTCGGGGGACAGGGCGACATTAAGTACTTC.

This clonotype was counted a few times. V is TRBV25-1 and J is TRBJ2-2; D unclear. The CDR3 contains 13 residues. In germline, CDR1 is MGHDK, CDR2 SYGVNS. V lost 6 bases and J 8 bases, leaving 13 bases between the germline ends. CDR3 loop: CASRGLRWGELFF. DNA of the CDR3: TGTGCCAGCAGGGGCTTGAGGTGGGGGGAGCTGTTTTTT. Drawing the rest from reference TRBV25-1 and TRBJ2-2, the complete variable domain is EADIYQTPRYLVIGTGKKITLECSQTMGHDKMYWYQQDPGMELHLIHYSYGVNSTEKGDLSSESTVSRIRTEHFPLTLESARPSHTSQYLCASRGLRWGELFFGEGSRLTVL.

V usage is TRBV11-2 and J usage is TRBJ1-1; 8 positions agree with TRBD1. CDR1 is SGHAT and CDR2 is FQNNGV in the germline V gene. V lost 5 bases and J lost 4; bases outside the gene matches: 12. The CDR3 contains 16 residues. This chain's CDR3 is CASSPGQGGRPTEAFF. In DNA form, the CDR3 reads TGTGCCAGCAGCCCAGGACAGGGAGGAAGGCCCACTGAAGCTTTCTTT.

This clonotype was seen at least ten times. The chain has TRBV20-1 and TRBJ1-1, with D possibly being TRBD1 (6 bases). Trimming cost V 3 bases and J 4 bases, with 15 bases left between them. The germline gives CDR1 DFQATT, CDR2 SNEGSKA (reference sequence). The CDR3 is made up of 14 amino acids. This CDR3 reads CSARSGGGGTEAFF. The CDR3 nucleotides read TGCAGTGCTAGGTCCGGCGGGGGCGGCACTGAAGCTTTCTTT.

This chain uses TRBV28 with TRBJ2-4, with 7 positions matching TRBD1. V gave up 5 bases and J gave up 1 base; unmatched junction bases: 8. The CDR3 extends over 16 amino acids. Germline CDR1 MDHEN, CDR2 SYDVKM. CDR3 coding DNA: TGTGCCAGCAGTCACAGGGGAGTCCTGGCCAAAAACATTCAGTACTTC. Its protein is CASSHRGVLAKNIQYF.